One sample yielded the 15 T cell receptor beta chains listed below, sequenced in a study of blood T cell repertoires in COVID-19. Clones were sequenced by immunoSEQ multiplex PCR, and TCRdb holds only the in-frame ones, with some missing. This table holds under 400,000 clones, around nine tenths found once. The specimen sequenced was peripheral blood. These receptors came from a woman aged 55-70 years with COVID-19, enrolled during active disease.

V usage is TRBV7-2 and J usage is TRBJ1-1; D may be TRBD1 (5 bases). The germline V gene has CDR1 SGHTA and CDR2 FQGNSA. The CDR3 consists of 13 residues. Trimming pared 6 bases from V and 1 base from J, leaving 9 bases between. The CDR3 nucleotides read TGTGCCAGCAGTCAGCAGGGGAACACTGAAGCTTTCTTT. Translated, it gives CASSQQGNTEAFF.

This chain joins TRBV3-1 (or the pseudogene TRBV3-2) and TRBJ2-3; 9 nucleotides agree with TRBD2. Trimming took 5 bases from V and 5 from J; bases not matched to a gene: 8. Looked up from germline, CDR1 is LGHDT and CDR2 is YNNKEL (reference sequence). The CDR3 extends over 15 amino acids. The DNA for the CDR3 is TGTGCCAGCAGCACCGGGACTAGCAATATAGATACGCAGTATTTT. It translates to CASSTGTSNIDTQYF.

The rearrangement links TRBV3-1 (or the pseudogene TRBV3-2) to TRBJ2-3; 7 bases are a match to TRBD2. This CDR3 region has 16 residues. CDR1 is LGHDT, CDR2 YNNKEL, per germline (reference sequence). With 0 bases clipped from V and 1 base from J, the junction kept 4 bases outside the gene matches. The CDR3 is CASSQDRRGGTDTQYF. As DNA, the CDR3 is TGTGCCAGCAGCCAAGATAGACGGGGGGGCACAGATACGCAGTATTTT.

The chain has TRBV5-6 and TRBJ2-5, with 11 bases lining up with TRBD2. Germline-derived CDR1 and CDR2 are SGHDT and YYEEEE. The length of the CDR3 is 15 residues. The V and J ends lost 3 bases and 2 bases, in that order; junction bases with no gene match: 3. The CDR3 sequence: CASSWGLAAQETQYF. Written as DNA, the CDR3 is TGTGCCAGCAGCTGGGGACTAGCGGCTCAAGAGACCCAGTACTTC.

V gene TRBV5-1 combines with J gene TRBJ1-4, with 8 bases lining up with TRBD1. Trimming removed 0 bases from V and 7 bases from J; junction bases left unmatched: 5. The CDR3 has 15 residues. In germline, CDR1 is SGHRS, CDR2 YFSETQ. CDR3 bases: TGCGCCAGCAGCTTGGCCGGGACAGGAGTTGAAAAACTGTTTTTT. It encodes CASSLAGTGVEKLFF.

The rearrangement joins TRBV7-8 to TRBJ1-6; 10 bases are a match to TRBD1. V shed 5 bases, J shed 3 bases, and the junction held 4 bases outside the gene matches. The germline V gene encodes CDR1 SGHVS and CDR2 FQNEAQ. There are 16 residues in the CDR3. CDR3: CASSPTGGFYNSPLHF. The CDR3 coding sequence is TGTGCCAGCAGCCCGACAGGGGGCTTCTATAATTCACCCCTCCACTTT. Full variable domain (remainder filled in from reference TRBV7-8 and TRBJ1-6): GAGVSQSPRYKVAKRGQDVALRCDPISGHVSLFWYQQALGQGPEFLTYFQNEAQLDKSGLPSDRFFAERPEGSVSTLKIQRTQQEDSAVYLCASSPTGGFYNSPLHFGNGTRLTVT.

The chain combines TRBV9 with TRBJ2-3, with TRBD2 matching over 11 bases. Trimming removed 0 bases from V and 5 bases from J; junction bases left unmatched: 2. From germline, CDR1 is SGDLS and CDR2 YYNGEE. CDR3 length: 15 residues. The CDR3 here is CASSVVLAGGDTQYF. Written as DNA, the CDR3 is TGTGCCAGCAGCGTAGTTCTAGCGGGGGGAGATACGCAGTATTTT.

This chain connects TRBV27 to TRBJ2-5; TRBD1 is a possible D gene (6 bases). The CDR3 totals 13 residues. V was pared by 2 bases and J by 6 bases, with 10 bases between. Germline CDR1 and CDR2: MNHEY and SMNVEV (reference sequence). The CDR3 loop is CASSLGDTQTQYF. In DNA, the CDR3 is TGTGCCAGCAGTTTAGGGGACACCCAGACCCAGTACTTC.

In its sample, this clone was seen a few times. The chain uses TRBV25-1 and TRBJ2-3; no clear D gene. Trimming took 3 bases from V and 0 from J, leaving 10 bases between them. The CDR3 spans 15 residues. Germline lookup yields CDR1 MGHDK and CDR2 SYGVNS. In DNA, the CDR3 is TGTGCCAGCAGTGACGTCGGTTCTAGCACAGATACGCAGTATTTT. Amino acids: CASSDVGSSTDTQYF. Full variable domain (rest looked up from reference TRBV25-1 and TRBJ2-3): EADIYQTPRYLVIGTGKKITLECSQTMGHDKMYWYQQDPGMELHLIHYSYGVNSTEKGDLSSESTVSRIRTEHFPLTLESARPSHTSQYLCASSDVGSSTDTQYFGPGTRLTVL.

V usage is TRBV19 and J usage is TRBJ1-5; 7 nucleotides match TRBD1. The ends lost 5 bases at V and 7 bases at J; junction bases unmatched: 8. The CDR3 sequence is 14 residues long. Germline V CDR1 and CDR2: LNHDA, SQIVND (reference sequence). CDR3 region: CASSPRTGHQPQHF. In DNA form, the CDR3 reads TGTGCCAGTAGTCCTCGGACAGGCCACCAGCCCCAGCATTTT.

This clone was counted a few times. This chain uses TRBV4-1 with TRBJ1-2; D perhaps matches TRBD1 (6 bases). Looked up from germline, CDR1 is MGHRA and CDR2 is YSYEKL. The V gene lost 0 bases and the J gene lost 4 bases, with 15 bases spanning the gap. The CDR3 spans 16 residues. The CDR3 DNA follows: TGCGCCAGCAGCCAAGATGGGGCAGGGGCTTTCTATGGCTACACCTTC. Its protein product is CASSQDGAGAFYGYTF.

This clone has a handful of counts. This sequence joins TRBV19 and TRBJ2-2, with D perhaps TRBD2 (5 bases). CDR3 length: 13 residues. The germline V gene has CDR1 LNHDA and CDR2 SQIVND (reference sequence). V was clipped by 6 bases and J by 6 bases, with 11 bases between them. The CDR3 nucleotides read TGTGCCAGTAGGGAAGTCGGGGCCGGGGAGCTGTTTTTT. It encodes CASREVGAGELFF.

The genes are TRBV5-5 and TRBJ2-1; possible D gene TRBD1, 6 bases. Germline CDR1 is SGHKS and CDR2 is YYEKEE (reference sequence). The CDR3 spans 12 residues. Deletions cut 3 bases from V and 15 bases from J, with 16 bases between. The CDR3 DNA reads TGTGCCAGCAGCTGGACTGGACAGAACCCGTTCTTC. Amino acid sequence: CASSWTGQNPFF.

This clone has a handful of counts. This chain uses TRBV7-9 with TRBJ1-2; no clear D. V gave up 5 bases and J gave up 7 bases, with 11 bases separating them. This CDR3 contains 12 residues. Germline V gene lookup returns CDR1 SEHNR and CDR2 FQNEAQ (reference sequence). CDR3 in DNA: TGTGCCAGCAGCCTGACGGAGGGTGGCTACACCTTC. Its protein product is CASSLTEGGYTF.

A few counts support this clone. V and J are TRBV19 and TRBJ1-5, with D perhaps matching TRBD1 (5 bases). Germline assignment: CDR1 LNHDA and CDR2 SQIVND (reference sequence). The CDR3 consists of 16 residues. The V gene lost 1 base and the J gene lost 0 bases, with 10 bases spanning the gap. The CDR3 reads CASSIVGDYSNQPQHF. The CDR3 DNA sequence: TGTGCCAGTAGTATAGTTGGGGACTATAGCAATCAGCCCCAGCATTTT.